This T cell receptor (beta chain) was documented in a study of control samples from healthy donors and cancer patients. This CDR3 spans 15 amino acids. Germline CDR1 and CDR2: SGHDN and FVKESK. With 2 bases clipped from V and 4 bases from J, the junction kept 3 bases outside the gene matches. Only in-frame clones appear in the TCRdb table, and some are missing; sequencing was by immunoSEQ multiplex PCR. The data contain approximately 90,000 clones, 84% of them singletons. This TCR derives from a man between 65 and 85 years old with lung cancer. V usage is TRBV14 and J usage is TRBJ2-5; 11 nucleotides agree with TRBD1. The sample consisted of PBMCs. CDR3 DNA: TGTGCCAGCAGCCAACGGACAGGGGGCTTAGAGACCCAGTACTTC. Its protein product is CASSQRTGGLETQYF.